The rows below give T cell receptor beta chains drawn from one sample of a study of CD8+CD57+ T cells in acquired aplastic anemia. Via MiXCR, TCRdb re-called the reads, giving one row per CDR3 protein. The table lists 400,000 to 450,000 distinct CDR3 sequences, 60% to 80% of them singletons. Sequencing was performed on sorted CD4+, CD8+, or CD8+CD57+ T cells (not recorded which) from PBMCs. The source of these receptors is a human donor in good health, serving as a control. The CDR3 runs from the conserved cysteine through the conserved F or W. D genes are given only for firm matches. The listing skips clone size in some rows; elsewhere it reads once, few, many or a size class.

>TRBV10-3|.|TRBJ2-2|TRBD2
TGTGCCACTTTCGGGGGGGCGAACACCGGGGAGCTGTTTTTT
CATFGGANTGELFF
>TRBV5-1|many|TRBJ2-5|.
TGCGCCAGCAGCTTGGCGATAGGGTACAATCAAGAGACCCAGTACTTC
CASSLAIGYNQETQYF
>TRBV7-2|many|TRBJ2-5|.
TGTGCCAGCAGCCTCGACACGGGAAACCGAGAGACCCAGTACTTC
CASSLDTGNRETQYF
>TRBV7-9|many|TRBJ2-2|.
TGTGCCAGCAGCTTAGTTACGATTACGCTGGGCACCGGGGAGCTGTTTTTT
CASSLVTITLGTGELFF
>TRBV7-9|.|TRBJ1-6|.
.
CASTGRRFSTSGQHF
>TRBV19|.|TRBJ2-3|TRBD2
TGCGCCAGTAGTACTAGCGGGGTCACAGATACGCAGTATTTT
CASSTSGVTDTQYF
>TRBV19|.|TRBJ1-2|.
TGTGCCAGTACCCCTGGGGATACGGGGGCTAATGGCTACACCTTC
CASTPGDTGANGYTF
>TRBV7-3|.|TRBJ2-3|TRBD2
TGTGCCAGCAGCTTTAGTAGCGGGCAGAGCACAGATACGCAGTATTTT
CASSFSSGQSTDTQYF
>TRBV25-1|many|TRBJ1-6|.
TGTGCCAGCAGTTCGGCGGAGGGCAGGGATTCACCCCTCCACTTT
CASSSAEGRDSPLHF
>TRBV7-8|once|TRBJ1-2|.
TGTGCCAGCAGCTTAGGGCGCGAGTCTGGCTACACCTTC
CASSLGRESGYTF
>TRBV2|once|TRBJ1-6|.
TGTGCCAGCAGCGTACGCACCACTGGGGAGCTGCTCTTTCGCTTT
CASSVRTTGELLFRF